Below, one T cell receptor beta chain is given with its context. The specificity of this receptor is unknown. Per-base quality was not reported, and no clone a single base away is much larger than it. The sample belongs to a study of cytomegalovirus exposure and HLA in healthy donors (dated by TCRdb to 2015 to 2018). Background for the entire study: According to an earlier analysis of several hundred of the donors, some 180 million T cells yielded 117 million unique TCR beta sequences and approximately 280 Gb of sequence data. Among the roughly 430 genotyped donors, approximately 81% belonged to the genetic ancestry cluster associated with self-reported Caucasian donors. The study combined high-throughput TCR immunosequencing, statistical association of individual TCRs with disease status, and machine learning to predict cytomegalovirus infection status. Both class I and class II loci were covered by HLA typing, at four-digit resolution. Typing coverage differed by locus: A, B, C, DRB1 and DQB1 were typed in about 620-630 donors, DQA1 in about 560, DPA1 in over 600, and DPB1 in just under 490. Alongside the repertoire data, information on donor age, sex, ethnicity and CMV serostatus was compiled. A later analysis re-examined previously published TCR beta repertoires from roughly 720 donors and added high-resolution HLA genotyping to investigate patterns of TCR occurrence. The later analysis used no new phenotypic data to find candidate immune exposures, relying instead on TCR beta sequences and their occurrence across donors. Among some 400 genotyped donors of the cohort, an average of approximately 240,000 unique TCR beta nucleotide sequences was sequenced per donor, of which about 18% were non-productive. The study aimed to test whether signatures of past pathogen exposure could be identified by cataloging public T cell receptors. An earlier analysis of 500 to 750 of the donors applied high-throughput TCR beta sequencing to assess whether each TCR beta V gene segment acted as functional or pseudogenic. A later genetic analysis used genome-wide SNP genotypes for about 65% of the 666 donors, treating that subset as a discovery cohort. An early release that covered about 600 HLA-typed donors contained around 300 gigabases of sequencing data and around 80 million unique TCR sequences. The study used immunosequencing to profile the T cell repertoires of approximately 630 subjects and linked those repertoires to cytomegalovirus serostatus. Four to six DR-DQ haplotypes were handled as single units for association and clustering because linkage in the cohort was strong. A separate validation cohort of approximately 120 different subjects was used in addition to the approximately 610-subject first cohort. All discovery cohort repertoires had been generated using a single sequencing platform.

The cohort consisted of some 730 healthy bone marrow donors. Cohort members were all nominally healthy when sampled, although unrecorded immune exposures were likely present. The donor tested CMV seropositive and was one of the 289 seropositive cohort members. Each donor provided a peripheral blood sample, and peripheral blood mononuclear cells were used for TCR beta sequencing. Genomic DNA was extracted from the blood cell samples with the Qiagen DNeasy Blood Extraction Kit. Findings and caveats that apply to the study as a whole: According to a later analysis, parvovirus B19, influenza, CMV and Epstein-Barr virus appeared linked to several top co-occurrence clusters. In both the original and validation cohorts, the classifier was reported to diagnose cytomegalovirus status with high specificity and sensitivity. In a later analysis, HLA-associated TCR beta chains were found to be more clonally expanded and to have lower generation probabilities than equally common non-associated chains. In an earlier analysis of a few hundred of the donors, most TCR beta V segments were observed in productive rearrangements about 87% or about 30% of the time, broadly matching IMGT annotations. Presence/absence analyses assumed roughly uniform sequencing depth across donors, an assumption that may not hold. In a later analysis, the rate of TCR association differed among HLA loci, with DRB1 alleles having the most associated TCRs and HLA-C alleles having the fewest. Linkage disequilibrium might explain the correlated functional status among segregating V segments, but an unknown experimental factor could not be ruled out. Because HLA typing was unavailable for some donors at each locus, only the typed subset was used in association tests. The cohort was sequenced for TCR beta chains only, and without alpha or paired-chain data the features that could be detected were limited. In a later genetic analysis, a missense DCLRE1C variant was associated with V-gene and J-gene trimming of TCR beta chains, and the association was replicated in an independent cohort. CMV serostatus was the only immune exposure information available for the cohort. At a false discovery rate of 0.05, a later analysis linked roughly 17,000 TCR beta sequences to specific HLA alleles. Three of the identified cytomegalovirus-associated TCR beta chains were confirmed in vitro to be specific for cytomegalovirus antigens. A later analysis found that most CMV-associated TCR beta chains appeared HLA-restricted, with HLA associations seemingly driven largely by CMV exposure. The study listed 164 TCR beta chains as associated with cytomegalovirus. A later genetic analysis reported fewer N-insertions in productive TCRs among donors in an Asian-associated ancestry cluster than the approximately 670-donor mean. Most TCR sequences were observed very rarely across donors, whereas some public TCRs were present in many individuals. Assigning TCR associations to individual alleles was difficult when HLA alleles, especially DR and DQ, strongly co-occurred. A further reported finding was that TCR beta sequences accurately predicted the HLA-A and HLA-B alleles for most subjects in the first cohort. The 87-base-pair reads could not distinguish some IMGT-functional V segments, including TRBV6-2 and TRBV6-3, so those segments were excluded. It was suggested by the authors that the approach could potentially be generalized to other disease states and immunological phenotypes. Because counts were too low, 15 or so rarely observed V segments, including chromosome 9 orphons, were excluded from the earlier analysis of under 650 of the donors. The sequencing pipeline was judged likely to have produced a cluster of highly shared sequence variants as a technical artifact.

The library was built by means of the immunoSEQ multiplex PCR assay. A mixture of 60 forward primers for TCR Vbeta segments and 13 reverse primers for TCR Jbeta segments was used in the multiplex PCR. Amplification of the CDR3 region of rearranged TCR beta genes was performed with a multiplex PCR assay on genomic DNA. Amplified TCR beta libraries were sequenced as 87-base-pair reads on the Illumina HiSeq System. The authors processed their data as follows. A later analysis tallied 80 million to 95 million unique TCR beta chains across the 666 repertoires, and around 12 million of those chains were shared by two or more donors. To remove PCR and sequencing errors, raw reads were error-corrected and collapsed into unique sequences using a nearest-neighbor algorithm that merged closely related sequences. Alignment of CDR3 sequences to IMGT reference sequences was used to assign V, D and J gene segments. For a sequence to be retained, a match of at least six nucleotides to both a V gene segment and a J gene segment was required. A rearrangement counted as productive if the CDR3 had no stop codons and remained in frame with V and J, and every other rearrangement counted as non-productive. CDR3 was defined according to IMGT convention as the region running from the second conserved V-encoded cysteine to the conserved J-encoded phenylalanine. Sequences without an unambiguous match to a single V gene segment were excluded from the earlier analysis of several hundred of the donors. An earlier analysis of a few hundred of the donors classified V segments as functional when productive rearrangements were above 56.7% and as segregating when the standard deviation between donors was above 5%. A statistical classification framework was built to diagnose cytomegalovirus status from the catalog of TCR beta chain sequences. In a later analysis, TCR nucleotide sequences were compared against IMGT/GENE-DB human TR gene sequences so that V and J genes could be assigned. The TCRdist pipeline was used in a later analysis to assign CDR3 sequences and most-parsimonious VDJ recombination scenarios. A later analysis defined each TCR beta chain by its CDR3 amino acid sequence plus V-gene family, and excluded reads lacking a unique V-gene family. In a later analysis, 550 to 650 highly shared, low-generation-probability nucleotide sequences were removed to address suspected cross-contamination and a sequencing artifact. A later analysis calculated a clonal expansion index for each public chain from normalized within-repertoire ranks of inferred template counts. In a later analysis, generation probabilities were computed with a VDJ recombination model fitted to out-of-frame rearrangements, and the resulting probabilities were checked against IGoR. A later analysis scored TCR-TCR, TCR-HLA and TCR-CMV co-occurrence with hypergeometric tests, applying a repertoire-size bias correction to TCR pairs. To estimate false discovery rates, a later analysis permuted the HLA or CMV assignments 20 times. A later analysis grouped co-occurring TCRs with DBSCAN, adding TCRdist sequence similarity when clustering within HLA-allele-positive subsets. Repertoires with fewer than 30,000 or more than 120,000 public chains, plus five repertoires with anomalous nucleotide sharing, were excluded from co-occurrence clustering. TCRdb took this table from immuneACCESS and kept in-frame rearrangements with V and J called. Such tables lack part of the clones; where checked against another copy, unresolved V genes explain under half of the gap, and the rest is unexplained. V, J and clone size are those of that table, while D and trimming were read from the DNA. A total of more than 90,000 clones appear in this sample, roughly 80% of them only once. The ten largest clones represent around 23% of the sample.

The CDR3 measures 15 amino acids from cysteine to phenylalanine. Only the CDR3 part of the read is kept: 45 bases, read in frame from the first base. Via the germline V gene, CDR1 is SGHRS and CDR2 YFSETQ. From V the trimming removes 4 bases and from J it removes 5 bases, while the gene matches leave 10 bases of the junction unaccounted for. What was sequenced was PBMCs. The receptor was isolated from a man aged 25 to 40 in good health and CMV-seropositive. The sequence is built from TRBV5-1 and TRBJ2-5; the junction holds 8 bases that match TRBD2. The CDR3 reads CASSLEAGVAETQYF. The sequenced DNA is TGCGCCAGCAGCCTAGAAGCGGGAGTAGCGGAGACCCAGTACTTC. Supplemented by the reference TRBV5-1 and TRBJ2-5 proteins around the CDR3, the complete variable domain is KAGVTQTPRYLIKTRGQQVTLSCSPISGHRSVSWYQQTPGQGLQFLFEYFSETQRNKGNFPGRFSGRQFSNSRSEMNVSTLELGDSALYLCASSLEAGVAETQYFGPGTRLLVL.